The rows below give T cell receptor beta chains drawn from one sample of a study of blood T cell repertoires in COVID-19. Profiling relied on immunoSEQ multiplex PCR, and the TCRdb table lists in-frame clones only, not all of them. The sample includes some 240,000 clones, roughly 89% seen only once; the top ten take 4.6%. The sample consisted of peripheral blood. The origin of the receptors is a middle-aged woman who had recovered from COVID-19. Both conserved end residues are part of each CDR3. Fields, in order: clone size, V gene, J gene, D gene, CDR3 DNA, CDR3 protein. D genes are given only for firm matches. Size is stated for part of the rows, as once, few or many counts, or as a class when the clone is expanded.

few	TRBV7-2	TRBJ2-2	TRBD2	TGTGCCAGCAACCCCACTAGCGCCTACACCGGGGAGCTGTTTTTT	CASNPTSAYTGELFF
-	TRBV18	TRBJ1-5	-	TGTGCCAGCTCACAAACTTCCGGGGAACGGGGTCAGCCCCAGCATTTT	CASSQTSGERGQPQHF
-	TRBV7-9	TRBJ1-5	-	TGTGCCAGCAGCACGTACCAGGATCAGCCCCAGCATTTT	CASSTYQDQPQHF
-	TRBV4-2	TRBJ2-5	-	TGTGCCAGCAGCCAAGATCCCACCACAGGGGAGACCCAGTACTTC	CASSQDPTTGETQYF
few	TRBV7-9	TRBJ2-3	TRBD2	TGTGCCAGCAGCTTAGTAGCGGGAGGGGCAGATACGCAGTATTTT	CASSLVAGGADTQYF
-	TRBV18	TRBJ2-4	TRBD2	TGTGCCAGCTCACCACAGCGGGGGTACGGGGCCAAAAACATTCAGTACTTC	CASSPQRGYGAKNIQYF
few	TRBV5-1	TRBJ2-1	-	TGCGCCAGCAGCCCGCTGGTCGCGGAATCCTACAATGAGCAGTTCTTC	CASSPLVAESYNEQFF
-	TRBV6-5	TRBJ2-5	-	TGTGCCAGCAGTAGCGGAGAGCCAGAGACCCAGTACTTC	CASSSGEPETQYF
-	TRBV4-1	TRBJ2-7	TRBD1	TGCGCCAGCAGCCAAATGGGCAGGACAGGGCTACAGTACGAGCAGTACTTC	CASSQMGRTGLQYEQYF
-	TRBV18	TRBJ2-5	-	TGTGCCAGCTCACCACAGGAGGAAGAGACCCAGTACTTC	CASSPQEEETQYF
-	TRBV7-9	TRBJ2-5	-	TGTGCCAGCAGCATCGGACAGGAGGGGTCGGAGACCCAGTACTTC	CASSIGQEGSETQYF
-	TRBV2	TRBJ2-5	TRBD2	TGTGCCAGCTACAGCGGGGGAGCCCAAGAGACCCAGTACTTC	CASYSGGAQETQYF
once	TRBV10-3	TRBJ2-1	-	TGTGCCACGGAGGACTCTAACTACAATGAGCAGTTCTTC	CATEDSNYNEQFF
-	TRBV4-1	TRBJ1-1	TRBD1	TGCGCCAGCAGCCAAGAGGGGACAGGGGAGAAAGCTTTCTTT	CASSQEGTGEKAFF
-	TRBV9	TRBJ1-1	-	TGTGCCAGCAGCGTTGCGGGAAGGGACACTGAAGCTTTCTTT	CASSVAGRDTEAFF
-	TRBV6-5	TRBJ2-7	-	TGTGCCAGCAGTTATCTAACTGGGAGCTCCTACGAGCAGTACTTC	CASSYLTGSSYEQYF
-	TRBV6-2/TRBV6-3	TRBJ2-1	TRBD2	TGTGCCAGCAGTTACTCACCATCTAGCGGGAGATCCAATGAGCAGTTCTTC	CASSYSPSSGRSNEQFF
few	TRBV3-1/TRBV3-2	TRBJ1-1	TRBD1	TGTGCCAGCAGCGAAACAGGGGAAGGCACTGAAGCTTTCTTT	CASSETGEGTEAFF
-	TRBV24-1	TRBJ2-1	-	TGTGCCACCAGTGACTACAGGGTGCATGAGCAGTTCTTC	CATSDYRVHEQFF
-	TRBV2	TRBJ1-5	TRBD1	TGTGCCAGCAGTGGGGACAGACCGAATCAGCCCCAGCATTTT	CASSGDRPNQPQHF
few	TRBV28	TRBJ2-3	-	TGTGCCGCCCGGACAGTAGGTACAGATACGCAGTATTTT	CAARTVGTDTQYF
-	TRBV2	TRBJ2-1	TRBD1	TGTGCCAGCAGCGCGACAGGGATCGATGAGCAGTTCTTC	CASSATGIDEQFF
-	TRBV7-3	TRBJ2-3	TRBD2	TGTGCCAGCAGCTCTAGCGGGGTTACAGATACGCAGTATTTT	CASSSSGVTDTQYF
-	TRBV11-3	TRBJ1-1	-	TGTGCCAGCAGCTTAGCAGCAGGGCGGGAAGCTTTCTTT	CASSLAAGREAFF
-	TRBV28	TRBJ2-4	TRBD2	TGTGCCAGCAGTTCCCCCATAGCGGGGGGGGCGTTTGCCAAAAACATTCAGTACTTC	CASSSPIAGGAFAKNIQYF
-	TRBV6-1	TRBJ1-6	-	TGTGCCAGCAGTGACCGCGGTGGAACCTATAATTCACCCCTCCACTTT	CASSDRGGTYNSPLHF
-	TRBV15	TRBJ1-5	-	TGTGCCACCAGCAGACAAGACAGGAATCAGCCCCAGCATTTT	CATSRQDRNQPQHF
-	TRBV5-1	TRBJ1-4	-	TGCGCCAGCAGCCCCGGGGGAGGGACTGAAAAACTGTTTTTT	CASSPGGGTEKLFF
-	TRBV19	TRBJ1-6	-	TGTGCCAGTAGTATCCAGGGCGGCTCACCCCTCCACTTT	CASSIQGGSPLHF
-	TRBV5-4	TRBJ1-2	TRBD1	TGTGCCAGCAGCGCCGGGACAGACGTATATGGCTACACCTTC	CASSAGTDVYGYTF
once	TRBV14	TRBJ1-2	TRBD1	TGTGCCAGCAGCTCCACAGGGGGCGTTGGCTACACCTTC	CASSSTGGVGYTF
-	TRBV9	TRBJ1-5	TRBD1	TGTGCCAGCAGCTCACAGGGGATGGTCGGTCAGCCCCAGCATTTT	CASSSQGMVGQPQHF
-	TRBV2	TRBJ1-5	-	TGTGCCAGCGAGACCGGGACACATAGCAATCAGCCCCAGCATTTT	CASETGTHSNQPQHF
-	TRBV7-2	TRBJ2-5	TRBD2	TGTGCCAGCAGCTTAGGCTCTAGCGGAGGGACTGGGGGGACCCAGTACTTC	CASSLGSSGGTGGTQYF
-	TRBV7-2	TRBJ1-6	-	TGTGCCAGCAGCTTAGTTGCGCTGTCACCCCTCCACTTT	CASSLVALSPLHF
-	TRBV28	TRBJ2-5	-	TGTGCCAGCAGTTTAGGTTTGGGGGGGCTTGGAGAGACCCAGTACTTC	CASSLGLGGLGETQYF
-	TRBV7-9	TRBJ1-1	-	TGTGCCAGCAGCTTAGTAACGGAGTACACTGAAGCTTTCTTT	CASSLVTEYTEAFF
once	TRBV4-1	TRBJ1-3	-	TGCGCCAGCAGCCATTTGGCAGGTGGAAACACCATATATTTT	CASSHLAGGNTIYF
-	TRBV28	TRBJ1-1	-	TGTGCCAGCAGCCAGGACAGAATGAACACTGAAGCTTTCTTT	CASSQDRMNTEAFF
-	TRBV5-1	TRBJ2-5	TRBD2	TGCGCCAGCAGCTTGGCCGGGAGCGGGAGGGGAGAGACCCAGTACTTC	CASSLAGSGRGETQYF
-	TRBV6-4	TRBJ1-1	-	TGTGCCAGCAGTGCCCCCTCAGGGAACACTGAAGCTTTCTTT	CASSAPSGNTEAFF
-	TRBV12-3/TRBV12-4	TRBJ1-6	-	TGTGCCAGCAGTTTCGAGGGTAATTCACCCCTCCACTTT	CASSFEGNSPLHF
-	TRBV27	TRBJ1-2	TRBD1	TGTGCCAGCAGTCCAGGGACAGGGACTAACTATGGCTACACCTTC	CASSPGTGTNYGYTF
-	TRBV5-4	TRBJ2-3	TRBD2	TGTGCCAGCAGGGGGGAGGGGTTAAGTACAGATACGCAGTATTTT	CASRGEGLSTDTQYF
-	TRBV9	TRBJ2-3	TRBD2	TGTGCCAGCAGCGTAGGAGGACTAGCCCTTGGCACAGATACGCAGTATTTT	CASSVGGLALGTDTQYF
-	TRBV9	TRBJ2-3	TRBD2	TGTGCCAGCAGCGTATCGGGAGGGCGAGGCGCAGATACGCAGTATTTT	CASSVSGGRGADTQYF
-	TRBV2	TRBJ2-5	-	TGTGCCAGCAAGCCGGGGGGCGTAGAGACCCAGTACTTC	CASKPGGVETQYF
-	TRBV5-6	TRBJ1-2	-	TGTGCCAGCAGCTACGGACACCTACCCTATGACTATGGCTACACCTTC	CASSYGHLPYDYGYTF
-	TRBV9	TRBJ1-6	-	TGTGCCAGCAGCGTAGAAGGGGTCGGAGGGAGGAATTCACCCCTCCACTTT	CASSVEGVGGRNSPLHF
-	TRBV7-2	TRBJ2-7	-	TGTGCCAGCAGCGGCGCGGGTCACTCCTACGAGCAGTACTTC	CASSGAGHSYEQYF
-	TRBV15	TRBJ1-2	-	TGTGCCACCAGCAGAGGAGGGTTAGGAAATGGCTACACCTTC	CATSRGGLGNGYTF
-	TRBV11-3	TRBJ2-4	TRBD1	TGTGCCAGCAGCTTAGTAGGGACAGGGGGCCTTAACATTCAGTACTTC	CASSLVGTGGLNIQYF
-	TRBV10-3	TRBJ1-3	TRBD1	TGTGCCATCAGTGAGGGACAGGCTGGAAACACCATATATTTT	CAISEGQAGNTIYF